The rows below give T cell receptor beta chains drawn from one sample of a study of radiation and T cells in renal cell carcinoma. Profiling relied on immunoSEQ multiplex PCR, and the TCRdb table lists in-frame clones only, not all of them. The profile shows about 76,000 clones, roughly nine tenths of them singletons. The source material was blood, sampled from a patient whose treatment included radiotherapy and nephrectomy. These receptors were collected from a woman aged 70 to 79 with renal cell carcinoma. CDR3s include the opening cysteine and the closing phenylalanine or tryptophan. A D gene is named only where the DNA matches it firmly. The size field is filled for only some rows; it gives once, few, many or a size class.

D gene	V gene	clone size	J gene	CDR3 DNA	CDR3 protein
NA	TRBV19	NA	TRBJ1-4	TGTGCCAGTAGGTTGGGGGCATCAACTAATGAAAAACTGTTTTTT	CASRLGASTNEKLFF
NA	TRBV5-1	NA	TRBJ2-6	TGCGCCAGCAGCTCCCGTGAGGGGGCCAACGTCCTGACTTTC	CASSSREGANVLTF
TRBD2	TRBV2	NA	TRBJ2-7	TGTGCCAGCACTAGACTAGCGGGGAATTACGAGCAGTACTTC	CASTRLAGNYEQYF
NA	TRBV4-1	NA	TRBJ2-2	TGCGCCAGCAGCCAAGACCCTACAGGGTCGTCCGGGGAGCTGTTTTTT	CASSQDPTGSSGELFF
NA	TRBV10-2	NA	TRBJ2-3	TGCGCCAGCAGTGTCGACTTCAGCACAGATACGCAGTATTTT	CASSVDFSTDTQYF
TRBD1	TRBV5-1	NA	TRBJ1-2	TGCGCCAGCAGCCCGGCAGGGGGTTCCTATGGCTACACCTTC	CASSPAGGSYGYTF
NA	TRBV5-4	NA	TRBJ1-1	TGTGCCAGCAGTATTGGTGGTGGGGGCTCTGAAGCTTTCTTT	CASSIGGGGSEAFF
TRBD2	TRBV30	NA	TRBJ2-2	TGTGCCTCCCAGGGACTAGCGGGGGGAACTGGCGGGGAGCTGTTTTTT	CASQGLAGGTGGELFF
NA	TRBV9	NA	TRBJ2-3	TGTGCCAGCAGCGTAGGTGGGGTGGCTCGCACAGATACGCAGTATTTT	CASSVGGVARTDTQYF
NA	TRBV9	NA	TRBJ2-5	TGTGCCAGCAGCGTCACTACAATGGATAAGGAGACCCAGTACTTC	CASSVTTMDKETQYF
NA	TRBV7-9	NA	TRBJ1-1	TGTGCCAGCAGCTTGGGGGACATGAACACTGAAGCTTTCTTT	CASSLGDMNTEAFF
NA	TRBV7-2	few	TRBJ1-5	TGTGCCAGCAGCTTAAATTCAGGGAACCAGCCCCAGCATTTT	CASSLNSGNQPQHF
TRBD2	TRBV7-6	NA	TRBJ2-1	TGTGCCAGCAGCACCTCCTTTCGACTAGCGGGGGGGCAAAATGAGCAGTTCTTC	CASSTSFRLAGGQNEQFF
TRBD2	TRBV4-3	NA	TRBJ2-7	TGCGCCAGCAGCCAAGAAGGACTAGCGGGGGAGGTGCAGTACTTC	CASSQEGLAGEVQYF
NA	TRBV30	NA	TRBJ1-3	TGTGCCTGGAGTGTCTCTGGAAACACCATATATTTT	CAWSVSGNTIYF
TRBD1	TRBV5-4	few	TRBJ2-5	TGTGCCAGCAGCTACCAGACAGGGAAGGGAGAGACCCAGTACTTC	CASSYQTGKGETQYF